The clone carrying this T cell receptor (beta chain) was detected many times. The data originate from a study of T-cell reconstitution after alpha-beta-depleted transplantation in children. The junction had 4 bases not matched to a gene; V was cut back by 4 bases and J by 2 bases. The CDR3 extends over 14 amino acids. Unique molecular identifiers were incorporated when the TCRbeta library was constructed. MiXCR, run by TCRdb on the PCR reads, gives a single entry per CDR3 protein. Altogether hundreds of thousands of distinct CDR3 sequences are present, approximately 12% being singletons, with the ten largest covering approximately 2.4%.

The chain joins TRBV12-3 or TRBV12-4 to TRBJ1-1, with 7 bases matching TRBD1. This TCR was recovered from a human donor who donated a stem cell graft to a child with acute lymphoblastic leukemia. The source was PBMCs from the stem cell graft donor, collected from the stem cell graft. In DNA form, the CDR3 reads TGTGCCAGCAGTTCCGGGACAGACAACACTGAAGCTTTCTTT. Translation: CASSSGTDNTEAFF.